The 9 T cell receptor beta chains given below trace back to one sample, sequenced in a study of Graves' ophthalmopathy and Graves' hyperthyroidism (dated by TCRdb to the late 2010s). The data were produced on an Illumina HiSeq 2000. TCR beta CDR3 regions were amplified from RNA transcripts for repertoire sequencing. The first round was an RT-PCR using HTBI primers with the Qiagen OneStep RT-PCR kit, and this first round was followed by a second-round multiplex PCR, then size selection and purification. Through fastp at Q25 and MiXCR, TCRdb rebuilt clones from the public reads, retaining in-frame beta chains. Entries are consolidated by CDR3 protein sequence, retaining the most common genes and DNA. The sample table contains approximately 1.2 million distinct CDR3 sequences; only one count was recorded for less than 45% of them. Jointly, the top ten make up around 10% of the sample. Sequenced material: peripheral blood or thyroid tissue (not recorded which). The receptors derive from an adult man with Graves' hyperthyroidism.

The gene calls are TRBV10-2 and TRBJ2-7; D perhaps matches TRBD2 (5 bases). The CDR3 totals 15 residues. Between the trimmed V and J ends, which lost 6 bases and 0 bases, there was a span of 15 bases. CDR1 WSHSY and CDR2 SAAADI come from the germline V gene. The CDR3 protein is CASRAAGVSSYEQYF. The CDR3 DNA reads as TGCGCCAGCAGAGCGGCCGGGGTAAGCTCCTACGAGCAGTACTTC.

This clonotype was detected many times. The rearrangement uses TRBV2 and TRBJ2-5; 7 nucleotides agree with TRBD2. Germline CDR1 SNHLY, CDR2 FYNNEI. V lost 5 bases, J lost 1 base, and 7 bases stayed unmatched. This CDR3 has 15 residues. As DNA, the CDR3 is TGTGCCAGCAGTTCTAGCGGAAACTTCCAAGAGACCCAGTACTTC. The encoded protein is CASSSSGNFQETQYF.

The chain employs TRBV29-1 and TRBJ1-1; TRBD1 might be the D (5 bases). The CDR3 extends over 11 amino acids. V was cut by 6 bases and J by 6 bases, with 11 bases left in between. Germline loops: CDR1 SQVTM, CDR2 ANQGSEA. In nucleotides, the CDR3 is TGCAGCGTGGGGGGGAAGTCTGAAGCTTTCTTT. Amino acids: CSVGGKSEAFF.

This clonotype is a singleton in its sample. Being one base from a much bigger clone, this may be a read error. The chain is built from TRBV10-3 and TRBJ1-2; D is undetermined. Between the trimmed V and J ends, which lost 5 bases and 0 bases, there was a span of 13 bases. This CDR3 is 15 amino acids long. CDR1 is ENHRY and CDR2 is SYGVKD in the germline V gene. The DNA of the CDR3 is TGTGCCATCAGTTTTACGGCAACTTCTAACTATGGCTACACCTTC. This sequence encodes CAISFTATSNYGYTF.

Ten or more counts support this clonotype. V and J are TRBV12-3 or TRBV12-4 and TRBJ1-1; D perhaps matches TRBD1 (5 bases). The CDR3 sequence is 13 residues long. The V end was cut by 5 bases, the J end by 3 bases, with 10 bases between. The CDR3, as DNA: TGTGCCAGCAGTCCAGGGACCCACACTGAAGCTTTCTTT. It codes for CASSPGTHTEAFF.

This clonotype was counted only a few times. The chain links TRBV20-1 to TRBJ2-7, with D possibly matching TRBD1 (6 bases). V gave up 3 bases and J gave up 3 bases, with 15 bases separating them. The CDR3 is 14 amino acids. Germline lookup yields CDR1 DFQATT and CDR2 SNEGSKA (reference sequence). The CDR3 bases are TGCAGTGCTAGCGCCGAAGACAGGTACTACGAGCAGTACTTC. It yields the protein CSASAEDRYYEQYF.

The gene calls are TRBV19 and TRBJ1-2; weak D call: TRBD1 (6 bases). Trimming shortened V by 9 bases and J by 6 bases, and 14 bases separated the two germline ends. CDR3 length: 12 amino acids. In germline, CDR1 is LNHDA, CDR2 SQIVND (reference sequence). CDR3 sequence reads: CASEGGEDGYTF. Here the CDR3 DNA reads TGTGCCAGCGAAGGGGGGGAAGATGGCTACACCTTC.

A few counts support this clonotype. The CDR3 DNA is TGTGCCAGCAACCCCCCGGGGAAGACCACCGGGGAGCTGTTTTTT. Protein product: CASNPPGKTTGELFF. This chain joins TRBV7-9 and TRBJ2-2, with D perhaps TRBD2 (5 bases). Per germline, CDR1 SEHNR and CDR2 FQNEAQ (reference sequence). The CDR3 has 15 residues. V gave up 7 bases and J gave up 4 bases, with 16 bases separating them.

The chain carries TRBV20-1 and TRBJ2-7; unclear D gene. CDR3 length: 13 residues. V was trimmed by 4 bases and J by 0 bases, leaving 10 bases between them. Germline V gene sequence: CDR1 DFQATT, CDR2 SNEGSKA (reference sequence). In DNA, the CDR3 is TGCAGTGCTACAGACTTGAGCTCCTACGAGCAGTACTTC. Protein sequence: CSATDLSSYEQYF.